A single sample gave rise to the 32 T cell receptor beta chains below, sequenced in a study of cytomegalovirus exposure and HLA in healthy donors. TCRdb's copy holds only in-frame clones and misses some; the assay was immunoSEQ multiplex PCR. This sample yields about 120,000 clones, of which roughly nine tenths are seen a single time; about 4.5% belongs to the top ten. The sequenced sample consisted of PBMCs. These receptors all stem from a man aged 18 to 29 in good health and CMV-seropositive.

This clone came up a few times. Distinct nucleotide sequences in the sample also encode this CDR3. This chain's CDR3 is CASSPDRGPYGYTF. As DNA, the CDR3 is TGTGCCAGCAGCCCCGACAGGGGACCCTATGGCTACACCTTC. The rearrangement uses TRBV7-2 and TRBJ1-2; 8 nucleotides match TRBD1. The CDR3 spans 14 residues. J gave up 4 bases and V 5 bases, and 6 bases lay outside the gene matches. Per the germline V gene, CDR1 is SGHTA and CDR2 is FQGNSA.

This clone was seen just once. The chain carries TRBV23-1 and TRBJ2-7; 12 positions match TRBD2. TRBV23-1 is marked as an open reading frame, function uncertain. Trimming removed 3 bases from V and 0 bases from J; junction bases left unmatched: 9. CDR3 length equals 18 residues. Here the CDR3 reads CASSQRPRLAGASYEQYF. The CDR3 DNA reads as TGCGCCAGCAGTCAGCGGCCAAGACTAGCGGGGGCCTCCTACGAGCAGTACTTC.

Turning to this clone: An end of the junction does not agree with germline; a read error may underlie this. The rearrangement links TRBV28 to TRBJ2-2; the D gene is possibly TRBD2 (6 bases). Per germline, CDR1 MDHEN and CDR2 SYDVKM. The CDR3 runs 17 residues. The CDR3 DNA is TGTGACAGCAGTTTTTCCTCGGAGGGGATGAACACCGGGGAGCTGTTTTTT. This gives the protein CDSSFSSEGMNTGELFF.

This chain joins TRBV27 and TRBJ2-3; TRBD1 agrees at 10 bases. The V gene's germline CDR1 is MNHEY and CDR2 SMNVEV (reference sequence). Trimming took 8 bases from V and 4 from J; bases not matched to a gene: 6. The CDR3 runs to 14 residues. CDR3 coding DNA: TGTGCCAGCCGGACAGGGGGGGCGGCAGATACGCAGTATTTT. It specifies CASRTGGAADTQYF.

The V gene is TRBV29-1, the J gene TRBJ1-2; no clear D gene. CDR1 and CDR2 from the germline V gene are SQVTM and ANQGSEA. The CDR3 loop spans 12 amino acids. Deletions cut 3 bases from V and 5 bases from J, with 10 bases between. The CDR3 DNA reads as TGCAGCGTTGATTTAGGAGGTTATGGCTACACCTTC. This encodes CSVDLGGYGYTF.

This chain connects TRBV30 to TRBJ2-7; 7 bases map to TRBD2. This CDR3 contains 14 residues. The germline V gene has CDR1 GTSNPN and CDR2 SVGIG (reference sequence). V lost 4 bases, J lost 4 bases, and 10 bases stayed unmatched. Here the CDR3 DNA reads TGTGCCTGGAACCCCCAGCGGGGTGAATACGAGCAGTACTTC. Its translation is CAWNPQRGEYEQYF.

This chain joins TRBV19 and TRBJ2-1; D might be TRBD1 (6 bases). The CDR3 totals 16 residues. V gave up 6 bases and J gave up 0 bases, with 15 bases separating them. Germline V CDR1 and CDR2: LNHDA, SQIVND (reference sequence). CDR3 bases: TGTGCCAGTAGACTCGCGGCCAGGGGCTCCTACAATGAGCAGTTCTTC. It encodes CASRLAARGSYNEQFF. Supplemented by reference TRBV19 and TRBJ2-1, the full variable domain reads DGGITQSPKYLFRKEGQNVTLSCEQNLNHDAMYWYRQDPGQGLRLIYYSQIVNDFQKGDIAEGYSVSREKKESFPLTVTSAQKNPTAFYLCASRLAARGSYNEQFFGPGTRLTVL.

This chain connects TRBV27 to TRBJ2-1; 8 positions match TRBD1. The CDR3 is 14 residues long. V lost 0 bases, J lost 6 bases, and 1 base stayed unmatched. Germline V gene sequence: CDR1 MNHEY, CDR2 SMNVEV (reference sequence). The CDR3 sequence is CASSLSGQANEQFF. The CDR3, as DNA: TGTGCCAGCAGTTTATCGGGACAGGCCAATGAGCAGTTCTTC.

This clone was observed once. The CDR3 DNA reads TGTGCCAGTAGTATAACAGCTATTAACTATGGCTACACCTTC. Amino acids: CASSITAINYGYTF. The V call is TRBV19, the J call TRBJ1-2, with no clear D. This CDR3 is built from 14 residues. Germline V gene lookup returns CDR1 LNHDA and CDR2 SQIVND (reference sequence). V dropped 2 bases and J dropped 1 base, with 8 bases sitting between them.

The chain has TRBV5-8 and TRBJ1-2; a weak D match, TRBD1 (5 bases). In germline, CDR1 is SGHTS, CDR2 YDEGEE. V lost 4 bases and J 3 bases, leaving 16 bases between the germline ends. The CDR3 length is 15 residues. CDR3 amino acids: CASSRAYLGDYGYTF. For the CDR3, the DNA is TGTGCCAGCAGCCGGGCCTACCTAGGGGACTATGGCTACACCTTC.

The rearrangement links TRBV28 to TRBJ2-1, with 8 bases matching TRBD1. The CDR3 runs to 15 residues. Unmatched junction bases numbered 9, after V lost 6 bases and J lost 5 bases. Germline assignment: CDR1 MDHEN and CDR2 SYDVKM. CDR3 region: CASRNRDRLNNEQFF. The CDR3 nucleotides read TGTGCCAGCAGGAACCGGGACAGGCTGAACAATGAGCAGTTCTTC.

The rearrangement joins TRBV10-2 to TRBJ1-1, with TRBD1 as a possible D gene (6 bases). The V and J ends lost 3 bases and 4 bases respectively, with 12 bases between them. The CDR3 spans 14 residues. Per the germline V gene, CDR1 is WSHSY and CDR2 is SAAADI. The CDR3 here is CASSDHRDATEAFF. CDR3 DNA sequence: TGCGCCAGCAGTGACCACAGGGACGCCACTGAAGCTTTCTTT.

The chain joins TRBV28 to TRBJ2-2; D might be TRBD1 (5 bases). CDR3 length: 12 residues. V lost 7 bases to trimming and J lost 4 bases, with 7 bases between them. Per the germline V gene, CDR1 is MDHEN and CDR2 is SYDVKM. CDR3 loop: CASTQGTGELFF. The CDR3 DNA reads TGTGCCAGCACGCAGGGCACCGGGGAGCTGTTTTTT.

This chain links TRBV5-6 with TRBJ1-1; 7 nucleotides agree with TRBD1. The trim removed 0 bases at V and 6 bases at J, leaving 14 bases unmatched. CDR1 and CDR2 (germline): SGHDT, YYEEEE. The CDR3 is 17 residues long. The CDR3 nucleotides read TGTGCCAGCAGCTTGGGGACGGACAGGCACCTACTGGCTGAAGCTTTCTTT. Residues: CASSLGTDRHLLAEAFF.

This sequence joins TRBV19 and TRBJ1-2; TRBD1 matches 9 bases. Germline CDR1 is LNHDA and CDR2 is SQIVND (reference sequence). V was clipped by 6 bases and J by 10 bases; unmatched bases: 12. The CDR3 runs to 14 residues. The DNA for the CDR3 is TGTGCCAGTAGAAATGGATTTGGGGACAGGGACTACACCTTC. It yields the protein CASRNGFGDRDYTF. The full variable domain, rest sourced from reference TRBV19 and TRBJ1-2, is DGGITQSPKYLFRKEGQNVTLSCEQNLNHDAMYWYRQDPGQGLRLIYYSQIVNDFQKGDIAEGYSVSREKKESFPLTVTSAQKNPTAFYLCASRNGFGDRDYTFGSGTRLTVV.

This chain joins TRBV4-1 and TRBJ2-5, with TRBD1 as a possible D gene (6 bases). This CDR3 is built from 17 residues. The germline CDR1 and CDR2 sequences are MGHRA and YSYEKL. V was clipped by 0 bases and J by 0 bases, with 14 bases between them. CDR3 region: CASSQEGHRRNQETQYF. CDR3 DNA sequence: TGCGCCAGCAGCCAAGAGGGACACCGCAGAAACCAAGAGACCCAGTACTTC.

The chain links TRBV28 to TRBJ2-5; TRBD1 matches at 10 bases. V lost 5 bases, J lost 3 bases, and 6 bases stayed unmatched. The CDR3 extends over 15 amino acids. Germline V gene sequence: CDR1 MDHEN, CDR2 SYDVKM. The CDR3 region is CASSPLGTGEETQYF. The CDR3 coding sequence is TGTGCCAGCAGTCCCCTAGGGACAGGGGAAGAGACCCAGTACTTC.

The J gene is TRBJ2-7, the V gene TRBV7-8; no clear D. Germline CDR1 is SGHVS and CDR2 is FQNEAQ. This CDR3 spans 14 amino acids. The germline V and J ends were trimmed by 5 bases and 2 bases, with 13 bases remaining between them. CDR3: CASSPLWAPYEQYF. DNA for the CDR3: TGTGCCAGCAGCCCCCTTTGGGCCCCCTACGAGCAGTACTTC.

To note about this clone: The germline gene is not matched at one end of the junction; a read error may be the cause. The rearrangement uses TRBV19 and TRBJ2-1, with D perhaps TRBD1 (6 bases). Germline CDR1 LNHDA, CDR2 SQIVND (reference sequence). The CDR3 consists of 13 residues. The CDR3 DNA is TGTGCCAGTACTATACAGGGAAACAATGAGCAGTTCTTC. It encodes CASTIQGNNEQFF.

This clone was counted only a few times. The chain combines TRBV13 with TRBJ1-1; 8 bases align to TRBD1. The CDR3 sequence is 13 residues long. V lost 0 bases and J lost 10; bases outside the gene matches: 4. Germline CDR1 and CDR2: PRHDT and FYEKMQ (reference sequence). Here the CDR3 DNA reads TGTGCCAGCAGCTTAGGTCAGGGGGCGGGAGCTTTCTTT. It is translated as CASSLGQGAGAFF.

This sequence joins TRBV7-8 and TRBJ2-6, with D possibly matching TRBD1 (5 bases). V dropped 5 bases and J dropped 0 bases, with 8 bases sitting between them. The CDR3 covers 15 residues. Germline V gene data show CDR1 as SGHVS and CDR2 as FQNEAQ. CDR3 DNA: TGTGCCAGCAGCATCACAGGCTCTGGGGCCAACGTCCTGACTTTC. It encodes CASSITGSGANVLTF.

The chain links TRBV19 to TRBJ2-7; no firm D call. Germline-derived CDR1 and CDR2 are LNHDA and SQIVND (reference sequence). This CDR3 comprises 12 residues. Trimming took 5 bases from V and 3 from J, leaving 8 bases between them. Here the CDR3 reads CASSSTSYEQYF. The CDR3 DNA reads TGTGCCAGTAGTTCCACAAGCTACGAGCAGTACTTC.

In DNA form, the CDR3 reads TGTGCCAGCAGTCGGACAGGGATTCTAAACACCATATATTTT. This translates into CASSRTGILNTIYF. V gene TRBV27 combines with J gene TRBJ1-3, with TRBD1 matching 8 bases. V was clipped by 5 bases and J by 6 bases; unmatched bases: 6. Germline V gene sequence: CDR1 MNHEY, CDR2 SMNVEV (reference sequence). The CDR3 has 14 residues.

This chain connects TRBV10-2 to TRBJ1-5, with 7 bases aligning to TRBD1. Per the germline V gene, CDR1 is WSHSY and CDR2 is SAAADI. The trim removed 6 bases at V and 5 bases at J, leaving 10 bases unmatched. The CDR3 totals 15 residues. CDR3 sequence: CASSMTGILDQPQHF. DNA of the CDR3: TGCGCCAGCAGCATGACAGGGATTCTGGATCAGCCCCAGCATTTT.

The chain links TRBV5-1 to TRBJ2-1; TRBD2 aligns across 8 bases. Per germline, CDR1 SGHRS and CDR2 YFSETQ. V dropped 0 bases and J dropped 7; count of bases not matched to a gene: 12. CDR3 size: 17 residues. The CDR3, as DNA: TGCGCCAGCAGCTTGGCACCCGTAGCGGGGCTCCCGAATGAGCAGTTCTTC. Translation gives CASSLAPVAGLPNEQFF.

The V call is TRBV6-5, the J call TRBJ2-7; TRBD2 matches at 11 bases. V lost 2 bases to trimming and J lost 3 bases; unmatched junction nucleotides: 6. Germline CDR1 is MNHEY and CDR2 is SVGAGI. CDR3 length: 16 residues. Here the CDR3 reads CASSYTPSGGIYEQYF. The CDR3 DNA is TGTGCCAGCAGTTACACGCCTAGCGGGGGGATCTACGAGCAGTACTTC.

This clone was observed a handful of times. The chain carries TRBV19 and TRBJ1-1; 7 bases line up with TRBD1. The CDR3 contains 16 residues. V dropped 5 bases and J dropped 4; count of bases not matched to a gene: 13. Germline V gives CDR1 LNHDA, CDR2 SQIVND (reference sequence). This CDR3 is CASSGNRDSFSTEAFF. DNA of the CDR3: TGTGCCAGTAGTGGCAACCGGGACAGTTTTAGCACTGAAGCTTTCTTT.

The CDR3 DNA reads as TGTGCCAGCAGAGGAGGGATCGGCTACACCTTC. Translating gives CASRGGIGYTF. This chain uses TRBV2 with TRBJ1-2; D is uncertain. The CDR3 extends over 11 amino acids. Germline assignment: CDR1 SNHLY and CDR2 FYNNEI. V was pared by 6 bases and J by 8 bases, with 10 bases between.

V and J are TRBV20-1 and TRBJ2-2; D is perhaps TRBD1 (6 bases). Looked up from germline, CDR1 is DFQATT and CDR2 is SNEGSKA (reference sequence). Between the trimmed V and J ends, which lost 6 bases and 5 bases, there was a span of 7 bases. The CDR3 totals 11 residues. The CDR3 coding sequence is TGCAGTGCCAGGGGAACCGGGGAGCTGTTTTTT. This codes for CSARGTGELFF.

This chain links TRBV4-1 with TRBJ1-5; D perhaps matches TRBD1 (5 bases). V lost 1 base to trimming and J lost 5 bases, with 15 bases between them. Per the germline V gene, CDR1 is MGHRA and CDR2 is YSYEKL. This CDR3 has 16 amino acids. DNA for the CDR3: TGCGCCAGCAGCCAAGTAATAGGGCAGGGCCATCAGCCCCAGCATTTT. Translating gives CASSQVIGQGHQPQHF.

This clone was found once. The chain has TRBV27 and TRBJ2-1; D call uncertain. CDR3 size: 16 residues. V lost 4 bases, J lost 8 bases, and 21 bases lay in between. Germline V CDR1 and CDR2: MNHEY, SMNVEV (reference sequence). CDR3: CASSSTESLPKHEQFF. For the CDR3, the DNA is TGTGCCAGCAGTTCCACTGAGTCCCTCCCTAAGCATGAGCAGTTCTTC.

The chain couples TRBV12-5 to TRBJ2-2; TRBD2 is a possible D gene (5 bases). Deletions cut 3 bases from V and 2 bases from J, with 16 bases between. Germline values: CDR1 LGHNT, CDR2 FRNRAP. There are 17 residues in the CDR3. Here the CDR3 reads CASGFPRGSANTGELFF. The CDR3 DNA reads TGTGCTAGTGGTTTCCCCCGAGGGAGCGCCAACACCGGGGAGCTGTTTTTT.